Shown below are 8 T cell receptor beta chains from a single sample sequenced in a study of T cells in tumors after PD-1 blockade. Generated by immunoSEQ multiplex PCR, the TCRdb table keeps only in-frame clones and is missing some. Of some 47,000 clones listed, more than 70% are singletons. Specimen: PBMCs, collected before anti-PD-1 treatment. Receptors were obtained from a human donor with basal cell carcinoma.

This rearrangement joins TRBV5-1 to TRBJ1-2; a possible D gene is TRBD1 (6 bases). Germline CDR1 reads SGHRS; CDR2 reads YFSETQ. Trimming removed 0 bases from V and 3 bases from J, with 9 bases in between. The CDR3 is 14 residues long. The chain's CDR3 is CASSLGTEYYGYTF. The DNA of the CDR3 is TGCGCCAGCAGCTTGGGGACAGAGTACTATGGCTACACCTTC.

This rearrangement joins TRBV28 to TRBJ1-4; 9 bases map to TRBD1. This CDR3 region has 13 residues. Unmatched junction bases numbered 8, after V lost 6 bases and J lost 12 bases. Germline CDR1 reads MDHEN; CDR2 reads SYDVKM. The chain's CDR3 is CASSGTGYEELFF. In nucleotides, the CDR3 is TGTGCCAGCAGCGGGACAGGGTATGAGGAACTGTTTTTT.

This CDR3 is CASSFGTANEQFF. As DNA, the CDR3 is TGTGCCAGCAGTTTCGGCACTGCCAATGAGCAGTTCTTC. V usage is TRBV28 and J usage is TRBJ2-1; D ambiguous. With 3 bases removed from V and 6 bases from J, the gap between germline ends came to 9 bases. Germline V gene sequence: CDR1 MDHEN, CDR2 SYDVKM. This CDR3 has 13 amino acids.

DNA of the CDR3: TGTGCCAGCAGTGCACAGGGCCGCGGCTACACCTTC. Translating it yields CASSAQGRGYTF. This chain connects TRBV27 to TRBJ1-2, with D perhaps matching TRBD1 (6 bases). Between the trimmed V and J ends, which lost 5 bases and 8 bases, there was a span of 12 bases. Germline V gene data show CDR1 as MNHEY and CDR2 as SMNVEV (reference sequence). The CDR3 loop spans 12 amino acids.

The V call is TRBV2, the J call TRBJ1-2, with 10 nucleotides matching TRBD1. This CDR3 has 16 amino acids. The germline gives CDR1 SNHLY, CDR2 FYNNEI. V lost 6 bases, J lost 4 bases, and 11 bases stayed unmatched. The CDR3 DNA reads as TGTGCCAGCAGACCGCAATCGAGGGACAGGGGCTATGGCTACACCTTC. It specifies CASRPQSRDRGYGYTF. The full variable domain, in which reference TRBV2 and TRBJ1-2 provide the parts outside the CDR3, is EPEVTQTPSHQVTQMGQEVILRCVPISNHLYFYWYRQILGQKVEFLVSFYNNEISEKSEIFDDQFSVERPDGSNFTLKIRSTKLEDSAMYFCASRPQSRDRGYGYTFGSGTRLTVV.

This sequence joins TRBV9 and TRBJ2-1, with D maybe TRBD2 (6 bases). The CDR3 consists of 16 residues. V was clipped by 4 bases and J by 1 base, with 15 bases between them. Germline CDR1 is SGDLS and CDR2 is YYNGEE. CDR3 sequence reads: CASSPRWRDSYNEQFF. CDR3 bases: TGTGCCAGCAGCCCCAGGTGGCGGGATTCCTACAATGAGCAGTTCTTC.

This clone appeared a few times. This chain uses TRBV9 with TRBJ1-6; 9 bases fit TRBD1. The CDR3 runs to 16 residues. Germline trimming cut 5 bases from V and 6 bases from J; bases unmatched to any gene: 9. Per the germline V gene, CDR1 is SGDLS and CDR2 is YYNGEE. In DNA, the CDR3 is TGTGCCAGCAGTTCCGGGACAGGGTCTCTTAATTCACCCCTCCACTTT. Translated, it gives CASSSGTGSLNSPLHF. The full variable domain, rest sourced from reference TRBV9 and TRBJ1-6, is DSGVTQTPKHLITATGQRVTLRCSPRSGDLSVYWYQQSLDQGLQFLIQYYNGEERAKGNILERFSAQQFPDLHSELNLSSLELGDSALYFCASSSGTGSLNSPLHFGNGTRLTVT.

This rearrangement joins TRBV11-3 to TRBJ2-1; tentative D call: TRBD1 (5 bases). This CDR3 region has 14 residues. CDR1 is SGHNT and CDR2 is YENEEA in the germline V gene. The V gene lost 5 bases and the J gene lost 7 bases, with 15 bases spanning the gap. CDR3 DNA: TGTGCCAGCAGCACAGGACCCGCTAGTAATGAGCAGTTCTTC. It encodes CASSTGPASNEQFF.